Shown below are 14 T cell receptor beta chains from a single sample sequenced in a study of shared clonotypes between healthy human individuals. Only in-frame clones appear in the TCRdb table, and some are missing; sequencing was by immunoSEQ multiplex PCR. The table shows about half a million clones, with around 79% occurring only once. The sequencing input was PBMCs. Receptors originate from a woman between 40 and 55 years old in good health. Some clones in this sample may be carry-over from other donors' samples.

The gene calls are TRBV9 and TRBJ2-3, with D possibly TRBD1 on 6 matching bases. Germline lookup yields CDR1 SGDLS and CDR2 YYNGEE. The CDR3 covers 16 residues. V lost 4 bases and J 0 bases, leaving 15 bases between the germline ends. The CDR3 sequence: CASSPMTGWSTDTQYF. The DNA of the CDR3 is TGTGCCAGCAGCCCCATGACAGGCTGGAGCACAGATACGCAGTATTTT.

The rearrangement uses TRBV19 and TRBJ2-7; 8 bases are shared with TRBD2. V shed 5 bases and J 4 bases; nucleotides not matched to a gene: 10. The CDR3 runs 15 residues. Germline V gene data show CDR1 as LNHDA and CDR2 as SQIVND (reference sequence). The CDR3 DNA reads TGTGCCAGTAGTGTACTGGGCGGGAGGCATTACGAGCAGTACTTC. This translates into CASSVLGGRHYEQYF.

The CDR3 sequence: CASSPYPNYEQYF. The CDR3 DNA is TGTGCCAGCAGCCCATACCCTAACTACGAGCAGTACTTC. The chain carries TRBV7-6 and TRBJ2-5; no firm D call. The DNA end is more similar to TRBJ2-7, so the J call may be wrong. The CDR3 covers 13 residues. Germline values: CDR1 SGHVS, CDR2 FNYEAQ.

The chain is built from TRBV5-8 and TRBJ2-5, with 7 bases fitting TRBD2. Germline V CDR1 and CDR2: SGHTS, YDEGEE. Trimming removed 2 bases from V and 7 bases from J; junction bases left unmatched: 5. The CDR3 is 13 residues long. The DNA for the CDR3 is TGTGCCAGCAGCTTTCGGGAGGTTCTGACCCAGTACTTC. Amino acid sequence: CASSFREVLTQYF.

The chain has TRBV7-2 and TRBJ2-5; D gene uncertain. V was clipped by 1 base and J by 5 bases, with 8 bases between them. The CDR3 consists of 13 residues. The germline V gene encodes CDR1 SGHTA and CDR2 FQGNSA. CDR3 sequence reads: CASSLVSWETQYF. CDR3 DNA: TGTGCCAGCAGCTTAGTTAGCTGGGAGACCCAGTACTTC.

The rearrangement links TRBV19 to TRBJ2-2, with TRBD2 matching over 7 bases. Germline lookup yields CDR1 LNHDA and CDR2 SQIVND (reference sequence). This CDR3 is built from 17 residues. The junction had 13 bases not matched to a gene; V was cut back by 3 bases and J by 6 bases. CDR3 amino acids: CASSMGGSIRRAGELFF. The CDR3 DNA sequence: TGTGCCAGTAGTATGGGCGGGAGTATCCGGCGGGCCGGGGAGCTGTTTTTT.

This chain uses TRBV11-1 with TRBJ2-7, with D tentatively TRBD2 (5 bases). Trimming took off 3 bases at V and 4 bases at J, with 10 bases between the two ends. Looked up from germline, CDR1 is SGHAT and CDR2 is FQDESV (reference sequence). This CDR3 is built from 13 residues. The CDR3 reads CASSFGGSYEQYF. The CDR3, as DNA: TGTGCCAGCAGCTTTGGTGGGAGTTACGAGCAGTACTTC.

The chain combines TRBV5-1 with TRBJ2-3, with 9 bases matching TRBD2. The germline CDR1 and CDR2 sequences are SGHRS and YFSETQ. CDR3 length: 15 residues. J was trimmed by 4 bases and V by 1 base; bases with no gene match: 4. The CDR3 loop reads CASSLSAGGADTQYF. The DNA of the CDR3 is TGCGCCAGCAGCTTGAGCGCGGGAGGGGCAGATACGCAGTATTTT. The full variable domain, completed using reference TRBV5-1 and TRBJ2-3, is KAGVTQTPRYLIKTRGQQVTLSCSPISGHRSVSWYQQTPGQGLQFLFEYFSETQRNKGNFPGRFSGRQFSNSRSEMNVSTLELGDSALYLCASSLSAGGADTQYFGPGTRLTVL.

This clone was counted ten times or more. The J gene is TRBJ2-5, the V gene TRBV7-2; D unresolved. CDR1 is SGHTA, CDR2 FQGNSA, per germline. The CDR3 is 12 residues long. Trimming took off 2 bases at V and 4 bases at J, with 5 bases between the two ends. CDR3 bases: TGTGCCAGCAGCTTATCGCGAGAGACCCAGTACTTC. Encoded protein: CASSLSRETQYF.

This chain links TRBV4-1 with TRBJ2-1; 8 bases fit TRBD1. Germline V CDR1 and CDR2: MGHRA, YSYEKL. The CDR3 totals 18 residues. J lost 1 base, V lost 2 bases, and 10 bases had no gene match. The DNA for the CDR3 is TGCGCCAGCAGCCAACCTCTCGGCACAGGGGGATCCTACAATGAGCAGTTCTTC. Translating it yields CASSQPLGTGGSYNEQFF.

The V gene is TRBV7-8, the J gene TRBJ1-1; no firm D call. V shed 6 bases and J shed 1 base, with 6 bases lying between them. This CDR3 spans 12 amino acids. Germline CDR1 SGHVS, CDR2 FQNEAQ. The CDR3 here is CASSIGNTEAFF. The CDR3 nucleotides read TGTGCCAGCAGTATAGGGAACACTGAAGCTTTCTTT.

The chain is built from TRBV4-2 and TRBJ2-3, with 13 bases identical to TRBD2. The V gene's germline CDR1 is LGHNA and CDR2 YNFKEQ. V trimming: 1 base; J trimming: 5 bases; junction bases outside the gene matches: 9. The CDR3 is made up of 18 amino acids. CDR3 loop: CASSQVGTSGAHQDTQYF. In nucleotides, the CDR3 is TGTGCCAGCAGCCAAGTGGGGACTAGCGGGGCCCACCAAGATACGCAGTATTTT.

The chain couples TRBV7-9 to TRBJ2-1; 15 bases align to TRBD2. V dropped 1 base and J dropped 8; count of bases not matched to a gene: 12. Germline V gene data show CDR1 as SEHNR and CDR2 as FQNEAQ (reference sequence). The length of the CDR3 is 19 residues. Here the CDR3 reads CASSLEIRTSGRAEDEQFF. The CDR3 bases are TGTGCCAGCAGCTTAGAAATCCGGACTAGCGGGAGGGCCGAGGATGAGCAGTTCTTC. The full variable domain, rest sourced from reference TRBV7-9 and TRBJ2-1, is DTGVSQNPRHKITKRGQNVTFRCDPISEHNRLYWYRQTLGQGPEFLTYFQNEAQLEKSRLLSDRFSAERPKGSFSTLEIQRTEQGDSAMYLCASSLEIRTSGRAEDEQFFGPGTRLTVL.

This sequence joins TRBV29-1 and TRBJ1-2; D uncertain. CDR3 length: 12 residues. CDR1 is SQVTM, CDR2 ANQGSEA, per germline. V dropped 6 bases and J dropped 5 bases, with 13 bases sitting between them. The CDR3 sequence is CSVTVTTYGYTF. The CDR3 DNA reads as TGCAGCGTGACCGTGACAACTTATGGCTACACCTTC.